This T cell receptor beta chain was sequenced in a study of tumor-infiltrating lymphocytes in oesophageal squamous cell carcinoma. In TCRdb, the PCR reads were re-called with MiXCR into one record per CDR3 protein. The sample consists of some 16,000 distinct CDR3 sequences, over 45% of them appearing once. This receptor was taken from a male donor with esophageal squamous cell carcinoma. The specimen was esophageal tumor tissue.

DNA for the CDR3: TGTGCCAGCAGTTACTTTGAGACCCAGTACTTC. It translates to CASSYFETQYF. The chain combines TRBV6-6 with TRBJ2-5; no clear D. With 1 base removed from V and 5 bases from J, the gap between germline ends came to 2 bases. CDR1 and CDR2 (germline): MNHNY, SVGAGI (reference sequence). The CDR3 spans 11 residues.